This TCR beta chain was sequenced in a study of shared clonotypes between healthy human individuals. CDR1 is LNHNV, CDR2 YYDKDF, per germline (reference sequence). The CDR3 totals 14 residues. V shed 3 bases and J shed 4 bases, with 10 bases lying between them. Each subset's genomic DNA was split evenly across several immunoSEQ plates. Generated by immunoSEQ multiplex PCR, the TCRdb table keeps only in-frame clones and is missing some. The repertoire consists of approximately 2.5 million clones, with approximately 92% occurring once and the leading ten covering around 0.14%. The chain has TRBV15 and TRBJ1-3; no reliable D call. The sample comprised naive CD4+ T cells sorted from blood. The subset denotes: CD45RA+ positively selected. The sequence was obtained from a man between 18 and 35 years old in good health. CDR3 loop: CATSRGSLGNTIYF. The CDR3 nucleotides read TGTGCCACCAGCAGGGGGTCCTTAGGAAACACCATATATTTT.